The next 16 T cell receptor beta chains were all read from a single sample in a study of Graves' ophthalmopathy and Graves' hyperthyroidism. TCR beta CDR3 amplification used RNA transcripts. HTBI primers served in a first-round RT-PCR, which a second-round multiplex PCR followed. TCRdb itself ran the multiplex PCR reads through MiXCR, one entry per CDR3 protein. The top ten hold approximately 1.4% of the sample, which has about 400,000 distinct CDR3 sequences, approximately 16% seen once. Specimen: peripheral blood. These receptors were taken from a woman in her late teens or twenties with Graves' ophthalmopathy.

This clonotype was detected ten times or more. This sequence joins TRBV2 and TRBJ2-3; 11 nucleotides align to TRBD2. The V segment lost 7 bases and the J segment 4 bases; nucleotides outside the gene matches: 7. This CDR3 has 15 residues. The germline V gene encodes CDR1 SNHLY and CDR2 FYNNEI. CDR3 bases: TGTGCCAGCAAGAGAGTAGCGGGAGGGGCAGATACGCAGTATTTT. Protein sequence: CASKRVAGGADTQYF.

The table lists this clonotype with many counts. The genes are TRBV12-3 or TRBV12-4 and TRBJ1-5, with 11 bases that match TRBD1. Trimming removed 8 bases from V and 6 bases from J; junction bases left unmatched: 9. This CDR3 has 15 residues. The CDR3 region has the DNA TGTGCCAGCGAATTCGGGGACAGGGGGAGTCAGCCCCAGCATTTT. It yields the protein CASEFGDRGSQPQHF.

The chain links TRBV7-9 to TRBJ2-7; 11 nucleotides align to TRBD1. The V gene's germline CDR1 is SEHNR and CDR2 FQNEAQ (reference sequence). J lost 4 bases, V lost 5 bases, and 7 bases had no gene match. The CDR3 consists of 15 residues. The chain's CDR3 is CASSTAGTGGYEQYF. Written as DNA, the CDR3 is TGTGCCAGCAGCACCGCCGGGACAGGGGGGTACGAGCAGTACTTC.

This clonotype occurred many times. The rearrangement joins TRBV6-1 to TRBJ1-2; weak D call: TRBD1 (6 bases). The CDR3 totals 13 residues. Germline-derived CDR1 and CDR2 are MNHNS and SASEGT. Trimming stripped 1 base from V and 14 bases from J, with 17 bases between. The CDR3 here is CASSEDRAHLGTF. For the CDR3, the DNA is TGTGCCAGCAGTGAAGACAGGGCCCATTTAGGGACCTTC.

This clonotype has ten or more counts. V usage is TRBV6-2 or TRBV6-3 and J usage is TRBJ1-5, with D unclear. The V end lost 5 bases, the J end lost 7 bases, and 18 bases lay between the germline ends. The CDR3 covers 15 residues. Germline CDR1 reads MNHEY; CDR2 reads SVGEGT. CDR3 region: CASSDPRSWKQPQHF. CDR3 coding DNA: TGTGCCAGCAGTGACCCCCGGTCGTGGAAACAGCCCCAGCATTTT.

V usage is TRBV20-1 and J usage is TRBJ2-4, with 9 bases that match TRBD1. Germline CDR1 reads DFQATT; CDR2 reads SNEGSKA (reference sequence). J was trimmed by 6 bases and V by 5 bases; bases with no gene match: 14. The CDR3 has 16 amino acids. Here the CDR3 reads CSAELPGQGRGNIQYF. The CDR3 DNA sequence: TGCAGTGCTGAGCTTCCGGGACAGGGTCGGGGAAACATTCAGTACTTC.

Many counts were recorded for this clonotype. In DNA form, the CDR3 reads TGTGCCAGTAGTATAGGGGGACTAGAGAATACCGGGGAGCTGTTTTTT. It yields the protein CASSIGGLENTGELFF. V is TRBV19 and J is TRBJ2-2, with 8 bases identical to TRBD2. The junction had 6 bases not matched to a gene; V was cut back by 1 base and J by 5 bases. The CDR3 sequence is 16 residues long. Per germline, CDR1 LNHDA and CDR2 SQIVND (reference sequence).

This clonotype has ten or more counts. The chain combines TRBV28 with TRBJ2-7; 8 positions agree with TRBD1. Unmatched junction bases numbered 7, after V lost 7 bases and J lost 2 bases. Per the germline V gene, CDR1 is MDHEN and CDR2 is SYDVKM. The CDR3 covers 14 residues. The CDR3 DNA follows: TGTGCCAGCACCCCGGACAGGGTCACCTACGAGCAGTACTTC. Protein sequence: CASTPDRVTYEQYF.

This clonotype was counted many times. The chain employs TRBV28 and TRBJ2-7; the match to TRBD2 covers 8 bases. The trim removed 5 bases at V and 7 bases at J, leaving 19 bases unmatched. The CDR3 runs to 17 residues. Germline V gene sequence: CDR1 MDHEN, CDR2 SYDVKM. The CDR3 protein is CASSPLRLAGHWGEQYF. The CDR3 bases are TGTGCCAGCAGTCCATTGAGATTAGCGGGACACTGGGGGGAGCAGTACTTC.

This clonotype was detected many times. CDR3 DNA sequence: TGTGCCAGCAGGTGGGGGGGAGAGGAGGGTGAGCAGTTCTTC. Translation gives CASRWGGEEGEQFF. The rearrangement joins TRBV12-3 or TRBV12-4 to TRBJ2-1, with TRBD2 matching 7 bases. With 6 bases clipped from V and 9 bases from J, the junction kept 11 bases outside the gene matches. The CDR3 is made up of 14 amino acids.

This clonotype came up many times. The chain uses TRBV9 and TRBJ1-5; D unresolved. This CDR3 is 15 amino acids long. Trimming pared 2 bases from V and 5 bases from J, leaving 14 bases between. In germline, CDR1 is SGDLS, CDR2 YYNGEE. CDR3 nucleotides: TGTGCCAGCAGCGTTACCGGGAGGTGGGATCAGCCCCAGCATTTT. This translates into CASSVTGRWDQPQHF.

This clonotype was detected ten times or more. This chain joins TRBV6-2 or TRBV6-3 and TRBJ2-7, with D hard to call. CDR3 length: 12 amino acids. Germline V gene data show CDR1 as MNHEY and CDR2 as SVGEGT. Trimming removed 1 base from V and 3 bases from J, with 4 bases in between. The CDR3 nucleotides are TGTGCCAGCAGTTACTATATCTACGAGCAGTACTTC. Its protein product is CASSYYIYEQYF.

This clonotype appeared a few times. The gene calls are TRBV9 and TRBJ1-1; D call uncertain. The CDR3 length is 14 residues. V was pared by 3 bases and J by 11 bases, with 20 bases between. Germline V gene lookup returns CDR1 SGDLS and CDR2 YYNGEE. This chain's CDR3 is CASSGGRALSGAFF. CDR3 DNA sequence: TGTGCCAGCAGCGGCGGCCGGGCTCTCTCGGGGGCTTTCTTT. Looking up the rest from reference TRBV9 and TRBJ1-1 gives the full variable domain: DSGVTQTPKHLITATGQRVTLRCSPRSGDLSVYWYQQSLDQGLQFLIQYYNGEERAKGNILERFSAQQFPDLHSELNLSSLELGDSALYFCASSGGRALSGAFFGQGTRLTVV.

Regarding this clonotype: This may come from a read error, since a much larger clone is one base off. The V and J genes are TRBV14 and TRBJ2-5, with no clear D. Trimming removed 4 bases from V and 6 bases from J, with 18 bases in between. The CDR3 runs to 15 residues. Germline CDR1 SGHDN, CDR2 FVKESK. CDR3 DNA: TGTGCCAGCAGCCCCCTACCGTCCTTAGGGCAGACCCAGTACTTC. This sequence encodes CASSPLPSLGQTQYF.

This clonotype was counted only a few times. CDR3 residues: CASSQDPRGGNTIYF. The CDR3 bases are TGCGCCAGCAGCCAAGACCCCAGGGGTGGAAACACCATATATTTT. V gene TRBV4-1 combines with J gene TRBJ1-3, with D tentatively TRBD1 (6 bases). There are 15 residues in the CDR3. The germline CDR1 and CDR2 sequences are MGHRA and YSYEKL. Between the trimmed V and J ends, which lost 0 bases and 3 bases, there was a span of 9 bases.

This clonotype showed up many times. In DNA form, the CDR3 reads TGTGCCAGCAGCTTCGGGGGCGGGGGCAATCAGCCCCAGCATTTT. Translating it yields CASSFGGGGNQPQHF. The chain carries TRBV5-6 and TRBJ1-5, with D possibly being TRBD1 (6 bases). Germline CDR1 SGHDT, CDR2 YYEEEE. This CDR3 contains 15 residues. The germline V and J ends were trimmed by 2 bases and 2 bases, with 11 bases remaining between them.